This T cell receptor (beta chain) was captured in a study of cytomegalovirus exposure and HLA in healthy donors. Study-wide context: The Caucasian-associated ancestry cluster contained about 80% of the approximately 400 genotyped donors. Study observations and caveats: It was taken for granted in presence/absence analyses that sequencing depth across donors was roughly uniform.

The J segment lost 1 base and the V segment lost 4 bases, leaving 3 bases of the junction unmatched. CDR1 is KGHSY and CDR2 is FQNENV in the germline V gene. The CDR3 is 14 amino acids. Those who donated were healthy bone marrow donors. Concerning this clone itself: Its antigen is unidentified.

A multiplex PCR was run with 60 Vbeta primers and 13 Jbeta primers. Libraries were prepared by immunoSEQ multiplex PCR; TCRdb keeps only in-frame clonotypes and omits some of them. The table includes 150,000 to 200,000 clones, over 75% detected once. The chain joins TRBV16 to TRBJ1-2; the match to TRBD1 covers 7 bases. Sequencing input: PBMCs. The clonotype was recovered from a woman in her 30s in good health and CMV-seronegative. The CDR3 sequence: CASSPRQGNYGYTF. In DNA form, the CDR3 reads TGTGCCAGCAGCCCCCGACAGGGTAACTATGGCTACACCTTC.